Below, 32 T cell receptor beta chains from the same sample are listed, as sequenced in a study of blood T cells in healthy people across ages. The authors ran a second PCR of roughly 7 to 11 cycles using a sample-barcoded 5' primer and a J-beta primer mix. A single record per CDR3 protein comes from TCRdb applying MiXCR to the 5' RACE reads. The table has about a million distinct CDR3 sequences, around two fifths seen once; the top ten hold around 13%. Sequences were obtained from blood. These receptors came from a man aged 18 to 29 in good health.

This clonotype appeared a few times. The chain is built from TRBV7-9 and TRBJ1-2; possible D gene TRBD1, 5 bases. There are 19 residues in the CDR3. V was cut by 2 bases and J by 4 bases, with 26 bases left in between. CDR1 is SEHNR and CDR2 is FQNEAQ in the germline V gene (reference sequence). CDR3 region: CASSLSFVKRGRETYGYTF. The CDR3 DNA reads as TGTGCCAGCAGCTTATCTTTCGTCAAGAGGGGAAGGGAAACCTATGGCTACACCTTC. Filled out from reference TRBV7-9 and TRBJ1-2, the complete variable domain reads DTGVSQNPRHKITKRGQNVTFRCDPISEHNRLYWYRQTLGQGPEFLTYFQNEAQLEKSRLLSDRFSAERPKGSFSTLEIQRTEQGDSAMYLCASSLSFVKRGRETYGYTFGSGTRLTVV.

This clonotype was recorded at least ten times. The chain carries TRBV29-1 and TRBJ1-2; D is undetermined. The CDR3 consists of 11 residues. Germline CDR1 reads SQVTM; CDR2 reads ANQGSEA. The CDR3 bases are TGCGCGGGGATTACTAACTATGGCTACACCTTC. This gives the protein CAGITNYGYTF.

With regard to this clonotype: Mismatch with germline at one junction end may stem from a read error. The rearrangement links TRBV6-6 to TRBJ2-1; 8 bases match TRBD1. There are 14 residues in the CDR3. Germline CDR1 reads MNHNY; CDR2 reads SVGAGI (reference sequence). The CDR3 reads CSSSYQGAGNEQFF. CDR3 coding DNA: TGTTCCAGCAGTTACCAGGGGGCTGGGAATGAGCAGTTCTTC.

The genes are TRBV29-1 and TRBJ1-1; 8 nucleotides match TRBD1. The CDR3 has 12 amino acids. CDR1 and CDR2 from the germline V gene are SQVTM and ANQGSEA. CDR3 amino acids: CTYNRGATEAFF. DNA of the CDR3: TGCACCTATAACAGGGGGGCTACTGAAGCTTTCTTT. Complete variable domain (other parts from reference TRBV29-1 and TRBJ1-1): SAVISQKPSRDICQRGTSLTIQCQVDSQVTMMFWYRQQPGQSLTLIATANQGSEATYESGFVIDKFPISRPNLTFSTLTVSNMSPEDSSIYLCTYNRGATEAFFGQGTRLTVV.

This chain links TRBV20-1 with TRBJ2-1; 13 nucleotides align to TRBD2. Losses at the gene ends were 4 bases for V and 0 bases for J; bases not matched to a gene: 12. Germline V lookup: CDR1 DFQATT, CDR2 SNEGSKA (reference sequence). This CDR3 is built from 19 residues. The CDR3 nucleotides are TGCAGTGCTACCCCCAGACTAGCGGGGGGCCATAGCTCCTACAATGAGCAGTTCTTC. As protein: CSATPRLAGGHSSYNEQFF.

The J gene is TRBJ2-7, the V gene TRBV7-9; 8 bases map to TRBD2. CDR3 size: 15 residues. The junction had 6 bases not matched to a gene; V was cut back by 5 bases and J by 0 bases. CDR1 SEHNR and CDR2 FQNEAQ come from the germline V gene (reference sequence). The CDR3 here is CASSMTSESSYEQYF. CDR3 coding DNA: TGTGCCAGCAGCATGACTAGCGAATCCTCCTACGAGCAGTACTTC.

Only a few counts were recorded for this clonotype. The chain employs TRBV7-2 and TRBJ1-2; D might be TRBD1 (5 bases). The V end lost 1 base, the J end lost 5 bases, and 14 bases lay between the germline ends. Germline loops: CDR1 SGHTA, CDR2 FQGNSA. The CDR3 has 15 residues. The CDR3, as DNA: TGTGCCAGCAGCTTAGTCTCCCAGGGTGAATATGGCTACACCTTC. Its protein product is CASSLVSQGEYGYTF. The complete variable domain, with remaining parts taken from reference TRBV7-2 and TRBJ1-2, reads GAGVSQSPSNKVTEKGKDVELRCDPISGHTALYWYRQSLGQGLEFLIYFQGNSAPDKSGLPSDRFSAERTGGSVSTLTIQRTQQEDSAVYLCASSLVSQGEYGYTFGSGTRLTVV.

This clonotype was seen only a few times. The chain has TRBV7-2 and TRBJ2-3; D assignment may be TRBD1 or TRBD2 (5 bases each). The CDR3 runs to 18 residues. Trimming stripped 5 bases from V and 2 bases from J, with 23 bases between. CDR1 and CDR2 (germline): SGHTA, FQGNSA. The CDR3 protein is CASSPGTDHQLNTDTQYF. CDR3 bases: TGTGCCAGCAGCCCCGGGACGGACCACCAACTGAACACAGATACGCAGTATTTT.

This clonotype was observed a handful of times. This sequence joins TRBV4-2 and TRBJ1-2, with 8 nucleotides matching TRBD1. J gave up 5 bases and V 2 bases, and 10 bases lay outside the gene matches. This CDR3 is built from 16 residues. The germline gives CDR1 LGHNA, CDR2 YNFKEQ. This CDR3 is CASSQPEGQGYYGYTF. DNA of the CDR3: TGTGCCAGCAGCCAACCCGAAGGACAGGGTTATTATGGCTACACCTTC.

This sequence joins TRBV5-1 and TRBJ2-7; 7 nucleotides align to TRBD2. The J segment lost 4 bases and the V segment lost 4 bases, leaving 14 bases of the junction unmatched. The CDR3 has 16 residues. CDR1 and CDR2 from the germline V gene are SGHRS and YFSETQ. The CDR3 coding sequence is TGCGCCAGCAGCCCGGAAGCGGGACTTGCGAAGTACGAGCAGTACTTC. Translated, it gives CASSPEAGLAKYEQYF.

The J gene is TRBJ1-5, the V gene TRBV10-3; D unclear. Trimming stripped 0 bases from V and 4 bases from J, with 4 bases between. Germline V lookup: CDR1 ENHRY, CDR2 SYGVKD. This CDR3 has 13 amino acids. This CDR3 reads CAISESANQPQHF. The CDR3 nucleotides are TGTGCCATCAGTGAGTCGGCTAATCAGCCCCAGCATTTT.

The genes are TRBV10-3 and TRBJ1-2; D gene ambiguous. Germline V lookup: CDR1 ENHRY, CDR2 SYGVKD. This CDR3 is built from 12 residues. The ends were cut back, 6 bases at V and 4 bases at J, with 9 bases in the middle. The CDR3 DNA sequence: TGTGCCATCAGGGAACGAGCCTATGGCTACACCTTC. As protein: CAIRERAYGYTF.

V is TRBV4-2 and J is TRBJ1-5, with no clear D. The germline V gene encodes CDR1 LGHNA and CDR2 YNFKEQ. Trimming shortened V by 0 bases and J by 6 bases, and 15 bases separated the two germline ends. The CDR3 spans 16 residues. CDR3 sequence: CASSQDIPRRSQPQHF. For the CDR3, the DNA is TGTGCCAGCAGCCAAGATATCCCCAGGCGTAGTCAGCCCCAGCATTTT.

The chain links TRBV29-1 to TRBJ1-2; possible D gene TRBD1, 5 bases. V lost 3 bases, J lost 2 bases, and 16 bases lay in between. In germline, CDR1 is SQVTM, CDR2 ANQGSEA. This CDR3 contains 15 residues. This CDR3 is CSVDGAGVKNYGYTF. The DNA of the CDR3 is TGCAGCGTTGATGGGGCGGGCGTCAAGAACTATGGCTACACCTTC.

This chain connects TRBV7-2 to TRBJ2-7; the D gene is possibly TRBD2 (6 bases). V was shortened by 2 bases and J by 5 bases, with 16 bases between the two germline ends. Germline CDR1 reads SGHTA; CDR2 reads FQGNSA. CDR3 length: 15 residues. This CDR3 is CASSLTSSEFHEQYF. The CDR3 nucleotides are TGTGCCAGCAGCTTAACGTCTAGCGAGTTTCACGAGCAGTACTTC.

This chain joins TRBV4-1 and TRBJ2-3; D remains ambiguous. Trimming took off 1 base at V and 2 bases at J, with 10 bases between the two ends. The CDR3 is 15 residues long. CDR1 MGHRA and CDR2 YSYEKL come from the germline V gene. As DNA, the CDR3 is TGCGCCAGCAGCCAAGTTGTCTCCTACACAGATACGCAGTATTTT. Translating it yields CASSQVVSYTDTQYF.

This clonotype was found a few times. The V call is TRBV2, the J call TRBJ2-3; D is unresolved. Germline loops: CDR1 SNHLY, CDR2 FYNNEI. CDR3 length: 14 residues. V lost 9 bases to trimming and J lost 0 bases, with 13 bases between them. CDR3 nucleotides: TGTGCCAGTACAGTTCTGGACAGCACAGATACGCAGTATTTT. Its translation is CASTVLDSTDTQYF.

The rearrangement joins TRBV6-6 to TRBJ1-6; D possibly corresponds to TRBD1 (5 bases). The CDR3 runs 16 residues. With 6 bases removed from V and 6 bases from J, the gap between germline ends came to 18 bases. The germline V gene encodes CDR1 MNHNY and CDR2 SVGAGI (reference sequence). CDR3 in amino acids: CASRGLTESFNSPLHF. As DNA, the CDR3 is TGTGCCAGCAGGGGGCTGACAGAGAGTTTTAATTCACCCCTCCACTTT.

This clonotype came up a few times. Relative to the germline gene, one junction end is altered; a read error may explain this. The J gene is TRBJ1-4, the V gene TRBV5-1, with D possibly being TRBD1 (6 bases). CDR3 size: 13 residues. Germline CDR1 SGHRS, CDR2 YFSETQ. The CDR3 DNA is TGTGCCAGCAGCTTACAGGGAGCTGAAAAACTGTTTTTT. Amino acids: CASSLQGAEKLFF.

This chain uses TRBV7-2 with TRBJ2-1, with D perhaps TRBD1 (6 bases). This CDR3 is 14 amino acids long. Germline V CDR1 and CDR2: SGHTA, FQGNSA. Trimming cost V 5 bases and J 8 bases, with 16 bases left between them. CDR3 coding DNA: TGTGCCAGCAGCCGTGGCGACAGGAGGTATGAGCAGTTCTTC. This sequence encodes CASSRGDRRYEQFF.

The chain employs TRBV29-1 and TRBJ1-1; TRBD1 matches at 9 bases. The CDR3 consists of 14 residues. Losses at the gene ends were 4 bases for V and 6 bases for J; bases not matched to a gene: 9. Germline CDR1 and CDR2: SQVTM and ANQGSEA. CDR3 amino acids: CSVAGTGSGAEAFF. In nucleotides, the CDR3 is TGCAGCGTTGCCGGGACAGGGAGTGGGGCTGAAGCTTTCTTT.

V gene TRBV20-1 combines with J gene TRBJ1-1, with D unresolved. The CDR3 contains 14 residues. V was cut by 6 bases and J by 1 base, with 15 bases left in between. Germline V gives CDR1 DFQATT, CDR2 SNEGSKA (reference sequence). CDR3 coding DNA: TGCAGTGCCTCACCTGATGGCAAGAACACTGAAGCTTTCTTT. The encoded protein is CSASPDGKNTEAFF.

The V call is TRBV12-3 or TRBV12-4, the J call TRBJ2-1; D perhaps matches TRBD1 (6 bases). There are 15 residues in the CDR3. V gave up 5 bases and J gave up 7 bases, with 18 bases separating them. Written as DNA, the CDR3 is TGTGCCAGCAGTCCATTTAGGACAGAGTTAAATGAGCAGTTCTTC. Encoded protein: CASSPFRTELNEQFF.

Here the CDR3 reads CASSLVSGAEQYF. CDR3 bases: TGTGCCAGCAGCTTAGTGTCAGGGGCTGAGCAGTACTTC. The chain carries TRBV7-2 and TRBJ2-5; a weak D match, TRBD1 (6 bases). With 1 base removed from V and 11 bases from J, the gap between germline ends came to 14 bases. The CDR3 has 13 residues. CDR1 and CDR2 from the germline V gene are SGHTA and FQGNSA.

J is TRBJ2-6 and V is TRBV18, with D uncertain. V was trimmed by 4 bases and J by 0 bases, leaving 13 bases between them. The germline V gene has CDR1 KGHSH and CDR2 LQKENI. There are 17 residues in the CDR3. CDR3 region: CASSQVGPDSGANVLTF. In DNA, the CDR3 is TGTGCCAGCTCACAGGTTGGGCCGGACTCTGGGGCCAACGTCCTGACTTTC.

This clonotype was recorded a few times. As DNA, the CDR3 is TGTGCCAGCAGCGCGCGGGACAGTACGATCGACGAGCAGTACTTC. Translated, it gives CASSARDSTIDEQYF. This chain joins TRBV9 and TRBJ2-7, with D possibly matching TRBD1 (7 bases). Trimming stripped 3 bases from V and 5 bases from J, with 18 bases between. This CDR3 comprises 15 residues. Per germline, CDR1 SGDLS and CDR2 YYNGEE.

The V call is TRBV20-1, the J call TRBJ1-1; D possibly corresponds to TRBD1 (5 bases). The CDR3 totals 13 residues. The germline V gene encodes CDR1 DFQATT and CDR2 SNEGSKA (reference sequence). V was clipped by 0 bases and J by 4 bases, with 9 bases between them. CDR3 sequence reads: CSARDRRGTEAFF. The CDR3 DNA follows: TGCAGTGCTAGAGATCGGAGGGGCACTGAAGCTTTCTTT.

This clonotype was counted only a few times. A much larger clone lies a single base off, so this may be a read error. The chain has TRBV3-1 and TRBJ2-5; D possibly corresponds to TRBD1 (6 bases). Deletions cut 5 bases from V and 2 bases from J, with 9 bases between. The CDR3 extends over 13 amino acids. From germline, CDR1 is LGHDT and CDR2 YNNKEL (reference sequence). Written as DNA, the CDR3 is TGTGCCAGCAGCATCGGACAGCAAGAGACCCAGTACTTC. It encodes CASSIGQQETQYF.

This clonotype has more than one count but fewer than ten. This rearrangement joins TRBV6-5 to TRBJ1-1, with 7 bases lining up with TRBD1. V lost 6 bases and J lost 2; bases outside the gene matches: 9. The germline V gene has CDR1 MNHEY and CDR2 SVGAGI. This CDR3 spans 15 amino acids. Here the CDR3 DNA reads TGTGCCAGCAGGAAACCGGGACAGATTAACACTGAAGCTTTCTTT. This sequence encodes CASRKPGQINTEAFF.

This sequence joins TRBV27 and TRBJ2-7; TRBD2 aligns across 9 bases. The J call is doubtful: the DNA matches TRBJ2-5 better. CDR1 and CDR2 from the germline V gene are MNHEY and SMNVEV (reference sequence). The CDR3 has 17 residues. The CDR3 sequence: CASSLYGNGLAQETQYF. The CDR3 DNA sequence: TGTGCCAGCAGTTTATACGGGAATGGACTAGCGCAAGAGACCCAGTACTTC.

The chain links TRBV12-5 to TRBJ2-1, with 10 bases lining up with TRBD1. The V gene end was trimmed by 1 base and the J gene end by 8 bases; junction bases not matched to a gene: 14. Germline V gene sequence: CDR1 LGHNT, CDR2 FRNRAP. The CDR3 consists of 18 residues. The CDR3 region has the DNA TGTGCTAGTGGTTTGGGGCCCAAGACAGGGGGCGCGGGGGATGAGCAGTTCTTC. This sequence encodes CASGLGPKTGGAGDEQFF.

The V gene is TRBV7-2, the J gene TRBJ1-4; possible D gene TRBD1, 6 bases. V was cut by 3 bases and J by 7 bases, with 18 bases left in between. This CDR3 comprises 16 residues. Germline V gene lookup returns CDR1 SGHTA and CDR2 FQGNSA. Here the CDR3 DNA reads TGTGCCAGCAGCTTTAACCCGGGGGCCGTCAGTGAAAAACTGTTTTTT. Amino acid sequence: CASSFNPGAVSEKLFF.